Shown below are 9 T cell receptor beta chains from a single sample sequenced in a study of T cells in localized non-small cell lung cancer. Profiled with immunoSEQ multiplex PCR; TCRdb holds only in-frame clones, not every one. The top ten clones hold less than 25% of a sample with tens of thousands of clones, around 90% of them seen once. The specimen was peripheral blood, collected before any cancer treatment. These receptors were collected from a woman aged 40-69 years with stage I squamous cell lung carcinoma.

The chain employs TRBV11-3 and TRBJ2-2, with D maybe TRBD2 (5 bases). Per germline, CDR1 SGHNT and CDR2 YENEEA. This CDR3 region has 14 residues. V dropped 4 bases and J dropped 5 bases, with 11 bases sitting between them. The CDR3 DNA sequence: TGTGCCAGCAGCTCCCTGGGCGGGACCGGGGAGCTGTTTTTT. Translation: CASSSLGGTGELFF.

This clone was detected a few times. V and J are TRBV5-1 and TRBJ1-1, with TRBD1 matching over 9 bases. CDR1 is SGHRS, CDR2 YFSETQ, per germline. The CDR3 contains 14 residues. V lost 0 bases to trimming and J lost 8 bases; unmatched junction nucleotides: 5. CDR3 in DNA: TGCGCCAGCAGCTTGGCCGGGACAGGGTCCGAAGCTTTCTTT. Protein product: CASSLAGTGSEAFF.

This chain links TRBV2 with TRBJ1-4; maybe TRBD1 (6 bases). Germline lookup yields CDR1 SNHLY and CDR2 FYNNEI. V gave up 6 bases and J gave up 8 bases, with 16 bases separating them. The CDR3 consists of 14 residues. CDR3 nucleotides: TGTGCCAGCAGCGACCGGGGGCGGGACGAAAAACTGTTTTTT. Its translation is CASSDRGRDEKLFF.

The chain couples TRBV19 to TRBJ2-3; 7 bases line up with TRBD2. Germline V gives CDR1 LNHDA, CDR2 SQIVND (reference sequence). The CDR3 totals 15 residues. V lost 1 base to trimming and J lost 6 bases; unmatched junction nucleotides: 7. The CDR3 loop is CASSIVRGEGDTQYF. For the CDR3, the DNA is TGTGCCAGTAGTATAGTACGGGGGGAGGGGGATACGCAGTATTTT.

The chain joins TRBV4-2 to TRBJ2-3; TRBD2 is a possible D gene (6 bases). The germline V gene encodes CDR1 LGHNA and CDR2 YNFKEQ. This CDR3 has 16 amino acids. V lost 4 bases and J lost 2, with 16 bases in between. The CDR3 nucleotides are TGTGCCAGCAGCCCCTTATCCGGGGGAACCACAGATACGCAGTATTTT. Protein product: CASSPLSGGTTDTQYF.

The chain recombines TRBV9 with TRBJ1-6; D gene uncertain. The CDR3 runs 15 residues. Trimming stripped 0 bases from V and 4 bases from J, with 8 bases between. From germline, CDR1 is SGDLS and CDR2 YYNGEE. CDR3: CASSVAGGYNSPLHF. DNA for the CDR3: TGTGCCAGCAGCGTAGCCGGCGGGTATAATTCACCCCTCCACTTT.

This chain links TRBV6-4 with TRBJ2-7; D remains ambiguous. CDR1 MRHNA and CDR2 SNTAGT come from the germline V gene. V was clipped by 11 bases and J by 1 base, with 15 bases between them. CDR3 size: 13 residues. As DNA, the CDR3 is TGTGCCGCATGGACCGAGTGTTCCTACGAGCAGTACTTC. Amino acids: CAAWTECSYEQYF.

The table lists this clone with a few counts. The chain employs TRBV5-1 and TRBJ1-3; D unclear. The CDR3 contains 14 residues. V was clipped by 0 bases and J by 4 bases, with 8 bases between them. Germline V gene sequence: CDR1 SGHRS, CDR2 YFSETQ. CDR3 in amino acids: CASSLEGIGNTIYF. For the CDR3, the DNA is TGCGCCAGCAGCTTGGAAGGGATCGGAAACACCATATATTTT.

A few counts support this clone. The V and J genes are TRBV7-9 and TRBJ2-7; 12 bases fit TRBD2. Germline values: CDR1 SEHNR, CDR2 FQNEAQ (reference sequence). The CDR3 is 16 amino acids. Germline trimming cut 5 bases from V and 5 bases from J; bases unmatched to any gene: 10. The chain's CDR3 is CASSLGLAGLSNEQYF. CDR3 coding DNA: TGTGCCAGCAGCCTTGGACTAGCGGGGCTCAGCAACGAGCAGTACTTC. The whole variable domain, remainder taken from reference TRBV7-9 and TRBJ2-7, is DTGVSQNPRHKITKRGQNVTFRCDPISEHNRLYWYRQTLGQGPEFLTYFQNEAQLEKSRLLSDRFSAERPKGSFSTLEIQRTEQGDSAMYLCASSLGLAGLSNEQYFGPGTRLTVT.